Shown below are 24 T cell receptor beta chains from a single sample sequenced in a study of T cell responses to AZD1222 COVID-19 vaccine. Measured with immunoSEQ multiplex PCR; TCRdb has only the in-frame clones, and not every one. The sample holds 100,000 to 150,000 clones; 90% are singletons and the top ten take 4.4%. The specimen comprised peripheral blood, sampled on day 0 of MenACWY control vaccination. These receptors all come from an adult in good health.

V is TRBV6-5 and J is TRBJ1-5, with TRBD1 as a possible D gene (5 bases). V lost 9 bases and J lost 3, with 15 bases in between. There are 14 residues in the CDR3. Germline-derived CDR1 and CDR2 are MNHEY and SVGAGI. For the CDR3, the DNA is TGTGCCAGTAACGTCCAGGGTCCCAATCAGCCCCAGCATTTT. It encodes CASNVQGPNQPQHF.

The V call is TRBV28, the J call TRBJ1-2; D is undetermined. Germline V gene lookup returns CDR1 MDHEN and CDR2 SYDVKM. This CDR3 contains 15 residues. Deletions cut 5 bases from V and 4 bases from J, with 17 bases between. In DNA form, the CDR3 reads TGTGCCAGCAGTCCCGCCTGGTTGGCGTTCTATGGCTACACCTTC. Amino acid sequence: CASSPAWLAFYGYTF.

The V and J genes are TRBV7-2 and TRBJ2-5; no clear D. The CDR3 spans 14 residues. V was clipped by 2 bases and J by 5 bases, with 12 bases between them. The V gene's germline CDR1 is SGHTA and CDR2 FQGNSA. The CDR3 DNA sequence: TGTGCCAGCAGCTTACTTTGGGGTCGGGAGACCCAGTACTTC. It encodes CASSLLWGRETQYF.

The gene calls are TRBV14 and TRBJ1-4, with TRBD1 matching over 8 bases. Germline V lookup: CDR1 SGHDN, CDR2 FVKESK. This CDR3 is built from 16 residues. J was trimmed by 8 bases and V by 4 bases; bases with no gene match: 12. The CDR3 is CASSRGSGTGEEKLFF. CDR3 nucleotides: TGTGCCAGCAGCCGGGGATCCGGGACAGGCGAAGAAAAACTGTTTTTT.

This rearrangement joins TRBV20-1 to TRBJ2-6; possibly TRBD1 for D (6 bases). This CDR3 has 16 residues. CDR1 is DFQATT and CDR2 is SNEGSKA in the germline V gene (reference sequence). Between the trimmed V and J ends, which lost 3 bases and 2 bases, there was a span of 14 bases. The CDR3 DNA sequence: TGCAGTGCTAGTGAGGGGGTGGACCCTGGGGCCAACGTCCTGACTTTC. It is translated as CSASEGVDPGANVLTF.

The V call is TRBV27, the J call TRBJ2-7; D is unresolved. This CDR3 has 15 amino acids. Germline CDR1 and CDR2: MNHEY and SMNVEV (reference sequence). Between the trimmed V and J ends, which lost 0 bases and 2 bases, there was a span of 11 bases. The CDR3 loop reads CASSLSYSSPYEQYF. The CDR3 DNA is TGTGCCAGCAGTTTATCTTACAGTTCCCCCTACGAGCAGTACTTC.

The rearrangement links TRBV4-1 to TRBJ1-2, with D perhaps matching TRBD1 (5 bases). V was shortened by 5 bases and J by 0 bases, with 16 bases between the two germline ends. Germline lookup yields CDR1 MGHRA and CDR2 YSYEKL. The CDR3 runs 16 residues. The chain's CDR3 is CASSGVVGLSNYGYTF. Written as DNA, the CDR3 is TGCGCCAGCAGCGGTGTCGTGGGGCTTTCTAACTATGGCTACACCTTC.

The rearrangement joins TRBV14 to TRBJ1-6; D gene unclear. The V gene's germline CDR1 is SGHDN and CDR2 FVKESK. V gave up 5 bases and J gave up 5 bases, with 7 bases separating them. The CDR3 length is 13 residues. The CDR3 coding sequence is TGTGCCAGCAGCGACACCCATAATTCACCCCTCCACTTT. Protein: CASSDTHNSPLHF.

The chain combines TRBV19 with TRBJ1-5; 9 nucleotides line up with TRBD1. This CDR3 spans 16 amino acids. Germline V gives CDR1 LNHDA, CDR2 SQIVND (reference sequence). V trimming: 1 base; J trimming: 9 bases; junction bases outside the gene matches: 10. CDR3 loop: CASSIGSTGGTRPQHF. Written as DNA, the CDR3 is TGTGCCAGTAGTATAGGTTCGACAGGGGGGACGAGGCCCCAGCATTTT. Looking up the rest from reference TRBV19 and TRBJ1-5 gives the full variable domain: DGGITQSPKYLFRKEGQNVTLSCEQNLNHDAMYWYRQDPGQGLRLIYYSQIVNDFQKGDIAEGYSVSREKKESFPLTVTSAQKNPTAFYLCASSIGSTGGTRPQHFGDGTRLSIL.

J is TRBJ2-3 and V is TRBV20-1; 8 bases agree with TRBD2. V lost 3 bases, J lost 0 bases, and 14 bases stayed unmatched. This CDR3 spans 18 amino acids. Looked up from germline, CDR1 is DFQATT and CDR2 is SNEGSKA (reference sequence). CDR3 protein: CSASGRAGEGDSTDTQYF. The CDR3 DNA follows: TGCAGTGCTAGTGGTAGAGCGGGAGAGGGGGATAGCACAGATACGCAGTATTTT.

The rearrangement joins TRBV24-1 to TRBJ2-4, with no clear D. The CDR3 is made up of 15 amino acids. The germline CDR1 and CDR2 sequences are KGHDR and SFDVKD. V lost 2 bases, J lost 0 bases, and 7 bases lay in between. The CDR3 region has the DNA TGTGCCACCAGTGATTCCAAGGTAGCCAAAAACATTCAGTACTTC. Amino acids: CATSDSKVAKNIQYF.

The table lists this clone with a count of one. The genes are TRBV29-1 and TRBJ2-7; D gene unclear. This CDR3 region has 11 residues. Germline V gene sequence: CDR1 SQVTM, CDR2 ANQGSEA. Trimming cost V 3 bases and J 2 bases, with 5 bases left between them. DNA of the CDR3: TGCAGCGTTGACTACCCCTACGAGCAGTACGTC. It is translated as CSVDYPYEQYV.

The chain employs TRBV6-5 and TRBJ1-1; D gene ambiguous. CDR1 and CDR2 (germline): MNHEY, SVGAGI. Trimming removed 0 bases from V and 6 bases from J, with 14 bases in between. This CDR3 contains 15 residues. Here the CDR3 DNA reads TGTGCCAGCAGTTACTCGGGCGAAAAGGTCTCTGAAGCTTTCTTT. It yields the protein CASSYSGEKVSEAFF.

This rearrangement joins TRBV10-3 to TRBJ2-7; D unresolved. V lost 0 bases and J 0 bases, leaving 9 bases between the germline ends. The germline CDR1 and CDR2 sequences are ENHRY and SYGVKD. CDR3 length: 15 amino acids. The DNA of the CDR3 is TGTGCCATCAGTGAGTCGACGAGGAGCTCCTACGAGCAGTACTTC. Translating gives CAISESTRSSYEQYF.

This chain uses TRBV5-1 with TRBJ1-5; D gene uncertain. The V gene's germline CDR1 is SGHRS and CDR2 YFSETQ. The CDR3 consists of 14 residues. The V and J ends lost 2 bases and 3 bases respectively, with 9 bases between them. The CDR3 sequence: CASSLDGTNQPQHF. The CDR3 nucleotides read TGCGCCAGCAGCTTAGACGGAACCAATCAGCCCCAGCATTTT.

This clone was observed once. The J gene is TRBJ1-6, the V gene TRBV28; D possibly corresponds to TRBD1 (6 bases). This CDR3 spans 15 amino acids. V gave up 7 bases and J gave up 4 bases, with 14 bases separating them. In germline, CDR1 is MDHEN, CDR2 SYDVKM. The CDR3 is CASITGSTYNSPLHF. CDR3 coding DNA: TGTGCCAGCATTACAGGGAGCACTTATAATTCACCCCTCCACTTT.

J is TRBJ1-2 and V is TRBV4-2; the D gene is possibly TRBD1 (6 bases). The germline gives CDR1 LGHNA, CDR2 YNFKEQ. Deletions cut 1 base from V and 8 bases from J, with 14 bases between. The CDR3 is made up of 14 amino acids. This CDR3 is CASSQAGVREGYTF. DNA for the CDR3: TGTGCCAGCAGCCAAGCAGGGGTCAGGGAAGGCTACACCTTC.

The CDR3 loop is CATSREPGLSYEQYV. In DNA form, the CDR3 reads TGTGCCACCAGCAGGGAACCCGGACTTTCCTACGAGCAGTACGTC. J is TRBJ2-7 and V is TRBV15; TRBD2 is a possible D gene (5 bases). This CDR3 comprises 15 residues. CDR1 LNHNV and CDR2 YYDKDF come from the germline V gene (reference sequence). Trimming shortened V by 3 bases and J by 1 base, and 13 bases separated the two germline ends.

This clone was counted a single time. J is TRBJ2-7 and V is TRBV3-1 (or the pseudogene TRBV3-2); TRBD2 matches at 7 bases. V lost 1 base to trimming and J lost 6 bases; unmatched junction nucleotides: 6. Germline CDR1 reads LGHDT; CDR2 reads YNNKEL (reference sequence). The CDR3 spans 14 residues. The CDR3 DNA reads as TGTGCCAGCAGCCAAGGGACTAGGAATCGCGAGCAGTACTTC. Translated: CASSQGTRNREQYF.

CDR3 loop: CASELAGSYNEQFF. The CDR3, as DNA: TGTGCGAGCGAGCTAGCGGGCTCCTACAATGAGCAGTTCTTC. This chain uses TRBV11-2 with TRBJ2-1; 8 nucleotides agree with TRBD2. There are 14 residues in the CDR3. From germline, CDR1 is SGHAT and CDR2 FQNNGV. Filled out from reference TRBV11-2 and TRBJ2-1, the complete variable domain reads EAGVAQSPRYKIIEKRQSVAFWCNPISGHATLYWYQQILGQGPKLLIQFQNNGVVDDSQLPKDRFSAERLKGVDSTLKIQPAKLEDSAVYLCASELAGSYNEQFFGPGTRLTVL.

The rearrangement joins TRBV5-4 to TRBJ1-6; D gene ambiguous. Germline loops: CDR1 SGHNT, CDR2 YYREEE (reference sequence). The CDR3 contains 15 residues. V lost 4 bases to trimming and J lost 8 bases, with 16 bases between them. The chain's CDR3 is CASSRGYIRDSPLHF. CDR3 DNA: TGTGCCAGCAGCCGCGGATATATTAGGGATTCACCCCTCCACTTT.

The chain is built from TRBV27 and TRBJ1-5, with D unclear. Deletions cut 5 bases from V and 3 bases from J, with 8 bases between. The germline gives CDR1 MNHEY, CDR2 SMNVEV (reference sequence). This CDR3 is built from 13 residues. As DNA, the CDR3 is TGTGCCAGCAGTCTGGGCCCCAATCAGCCCCAGCATTTT. Its translation: CASSLGPNQPQHF.

CDR3 residues: CATSTLGTSGLLDEQFF. The CDR3 DNA reads TGTGCCACCAGCACCCTCGGGACTAGCGGTCTCCTGGATGAGCAGTTCTTC. This chain links TRBV15 with TRBJ2-1; 11 bases agree with TRBD2. In germline, CDR1 is LNHNV, CDR2 YYDKDF (reference sequence). The J segment lost 8 bases and the V segment lost 4 bases, leaving 13 bases of the junction unmatched. This CDR3 is built from 17 residues.

The chain's CDR3 is CASSSGPTNEKLFF. The CDR3 nucleotides read TGTGCCAGCAGCTCAGGTCCTACTAATGAAAAACTGTTTTTT. The gene calls are TRBV7-2 and TRBJ1-4, with D uncertain. CDR1 SGHTA and CDR2 FQGNSA come from the germline V gene. Trimming pared 4 bases from V and 2 bases from J, leaving 8 bases between. The CDR3 consists of 14 residues.